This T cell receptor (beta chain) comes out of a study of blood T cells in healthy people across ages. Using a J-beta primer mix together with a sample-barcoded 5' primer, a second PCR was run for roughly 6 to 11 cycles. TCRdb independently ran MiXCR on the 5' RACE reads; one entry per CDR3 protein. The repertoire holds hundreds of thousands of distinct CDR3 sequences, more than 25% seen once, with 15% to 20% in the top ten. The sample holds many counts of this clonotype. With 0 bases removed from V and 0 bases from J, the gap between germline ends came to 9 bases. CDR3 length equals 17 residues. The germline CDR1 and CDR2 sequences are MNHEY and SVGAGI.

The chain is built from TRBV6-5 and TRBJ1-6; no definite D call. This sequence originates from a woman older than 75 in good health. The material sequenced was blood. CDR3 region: CASSYSHLSSYNSPLHF. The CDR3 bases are TGTGCCAGCAGTTACTCACACCTGAGCTCCTATAATTCACCCCTCCACTTT.